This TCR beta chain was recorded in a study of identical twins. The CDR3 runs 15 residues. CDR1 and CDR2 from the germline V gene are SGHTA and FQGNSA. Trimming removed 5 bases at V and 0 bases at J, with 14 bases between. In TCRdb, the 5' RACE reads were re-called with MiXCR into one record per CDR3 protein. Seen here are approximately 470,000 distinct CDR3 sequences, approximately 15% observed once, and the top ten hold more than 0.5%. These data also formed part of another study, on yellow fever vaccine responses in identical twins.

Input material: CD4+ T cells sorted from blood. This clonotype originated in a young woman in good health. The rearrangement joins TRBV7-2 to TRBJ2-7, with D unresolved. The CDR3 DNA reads TGTGCCAGCAGCGTAGAATTGCAGAGCTCCTACGAGCAGTACTTC. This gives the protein CASSVELQSSYEQYF.